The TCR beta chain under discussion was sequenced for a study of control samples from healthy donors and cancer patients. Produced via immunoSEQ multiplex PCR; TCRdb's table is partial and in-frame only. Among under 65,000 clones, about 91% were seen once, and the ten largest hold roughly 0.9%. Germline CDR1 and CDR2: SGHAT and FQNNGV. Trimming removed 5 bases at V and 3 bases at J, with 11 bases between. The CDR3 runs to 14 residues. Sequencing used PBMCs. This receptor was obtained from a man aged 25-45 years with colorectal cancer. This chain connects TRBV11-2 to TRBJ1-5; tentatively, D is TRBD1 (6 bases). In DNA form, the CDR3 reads TGTGCCAGCAGCCCGGACAGTTTCAATCAGCCCCAGCATTTT. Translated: CASSPDSFNQPQHF. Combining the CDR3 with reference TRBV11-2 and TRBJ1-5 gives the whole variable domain EAGVAQSPRYKIIEKRQSVAFWCNPISGHATLYWYQQILGQGPKLLIQFQNNGVVDDSQLPKDRFSAERLKGVDSTLKIQPAKLEDSAVYLCASSPDSFNQPQHFGDGTRLSIL.